A single sample gave rise to the 19 T cell receptor beta chains below, sequenced in a study of blood T cell repertoires in COVID-19. Sequenced by immunoSEQ multiplex PCR; TCRdb stores in-frame clones only, minus some. This table holds fewer than 200,000 clones, 70% to 90% found once. Source material: peripheral blood. The receptors derive from a man aged 35-49 years with active or convalescent COVID-19.

The V and J genes are TRBV28 and TRBJ2-6; D is perhaps TRBD1 (5 bases). This CDR3 has 15 residues. The V end was cut by 4 bases, the J end by 1 base, with 8 bases between. Germline values: CDR1 MDHEN, CDR2 SYDVKM. CDR3 sequence (DNA): TGTGCCAGCAGTTCCAGACAGTCTGGGGCCAACGTCCTGACTTTC. The encoded protein is CASSSRQSGANVLTF.

V is TRBV5-1 and J is TRBJ1-6; 8 positions match TRBD1. V trimming: 0 bases; J trimming: 10 bases; junction bases outside the gene matches: 6. In germline, CDR1 is SGHRS, CDR2 YFSETQ. This CDR3 spans 15 amino acids. The CDR3 is CASSLEGRGQSPLHF. In DNA form, the CDR3 reads TGCGCCAGCAGCTTGGAAGGCAGGGGGCAGTCACCCCTCCACTTT.

This clone was picked up one time. This chain connects TRBV6-1 to TRBJ2-2, with TRBD2 as a possible D gene (5 bases). This CDR3 spans 15 amino acids. V lost 1 base and J 6 bases, leaving 12 bases between the germline ends. Germline V gives CDR1 MNHNS, CDR2 SASEGT. CDR3 in DNA: TGTGCCAGCAGTGAAGTCTGGGGAGTTGCCGGGGAGCTGTTTTTT. Encoded protein: CASSEVWGVAGELFF.

The chain has TRBV4-3 and TRBJ1-4; D not certain. The CDR3 loop spans 13 amino acids. Germline V lookup: CDR1 LGHNA, CDR2 YSLEER. V was trimmed by 4 bases and J by 3 bases, leaving 6 bases between them. The CDR3 nucleotides read TGCGCCAGCAGCCCCTCGGCTAATGAAAAACTGTTTTTT. The encoded protein is CASSPSANEKLFF.

V gene TRBV4-3 combines with J gene TRBJ2-3, with D possibly TRBD1 on 5 matching bases. Germline CDR1 reads LGHNA; CDR2 reads YSLEER. This CDR3 is 15 amino acids long. The germline V and J ends were trimmed by 0 bases and 1 base, with 8 bases remaining between them. This chain's CDR3 is CASSQDQGGTDTQYF. In DNA, the CDR3 is TGCGCCAGCAGCCAAGACCAGGGCGGCACAGATACGCAGTATTTT.

This CDR3 reads CASSAGTAGTQYF. As DNA, the CDR3 is TGTGCCAGCAGCGCCGGGACAGCGGGTACGCAGTATTTT. The chain employs TRBV9 and TRBJ2-3, with D tentatively TRBD1 (7 bases). The CDR3 length is 13 residues. V lost 3 bases, J lost 8 bases, and 13 bases lay in between. Germline V gene sequence: CDR1 SGDLS, CDR2 YYNGEE. Full variable domain (missing parts from reference TRBV9 and TRBJ2-3): DSGVTQTPKHLITATGQRVTLRCSPRSGDLSVYWYQQSLDQGLQFLIQYYNGEERAKGNILERFSAQQFPDLHSELNLSSLELGDSALYFCASSAGTAGTQYFGPGTRLTVL.

This clone occurred a few times. The chain carries TRBV2 and TRBJ1-1; TRBD1 might be the D (6 bases). The CDR3 totals 14 residues. Germline CDR1 and CDR2: SNHLY and FYNNEI. The V end lost 6 bases, the J end lost 5 bases, and 16 bases lay between the germline ends. The CDR3 coding sequence is TGTGCCAGCAGCAAGGCGGGGGGCGTAACTGAAGCTTTCTTT. It codes for CASSKAGGVTEAFF.

The chain joins TRBV4-2 to TRBJ2-5; 8 bases align to TRBD2. V shed 2 bases, J shed 1 base, and the junction held 12 bases outside the gene matches. The CDR3 spans 18 residues. Germline lookup yields CDR1 LGHNA and CDR2 YNFKEQ. The CDR3 loop reads CASSQTGGVQSSQETQYF. The CDR3 DNA is TGTGCCAGCAGCCAAACGGGAGGGGTCCAAAGCTCCCAAGAGACCCAGTACTTC.

As for this clone: The identical CDR3 is also encoded by other nucleotide sequences in the sample. The chain employs TRBV15 and TRBJ2-7, with 7 bases aligning to TRBD1. V lost 5 bases and J lost 3; bases outside the gene matches: 4. The CDR3 contains 13 residues. Germline CDR1 is LNHNV and CDR2 is YYDKDF (reference sequence). The CDR3 loop reads CATSSGTDYEQYF. DNA for the CDR3: TGTGCCACCAGCTCCGGGACAGACTACGAGCAGTACTTC. Using reference TRBV15 and TRBJ2-7 for the parts outside the CDR3, the full variable domain is DAMVIQNPRYQVTQFGKPVTLSCSQTLNHNVMYWYQQKSSQAPKLLFHYYDKDFNNEADTPDNFQSRRPNTSFCFLDIRSPGLGDTAMYLCATSSGTDYEQYFGPGTRLTVT.

V gene TRBV11-2 combines with J gene TRBJ1-6, with 7 bases fitting TRBD1. The CDR3 loop spans 15 amino acids. V shed 6 bases and J 10 bases; nucleotides not matched to a gene: 12. Per the germline V gene, CDR1 is SGHAT and CDR2 is FQNNGV. CDR3 coding DNA: TGTGCCAGCAGTAACAGGGGCAGTGTCGAATCACCCCTCCACTTT. It specifies CASSNRGSVESPLHF.

The V gene is TRBV28, the J gene TRBJ1-6; D perhaps matches TRBD1 (6 bases). Germline loops: CDR1 MDHEN, CDR2 SYDVKM. V shed 6 bases and J shed 1 base, with 10 bases lying between them. This CDR3 is built from 15 residues. The CDR3 reads CASRSTGSYNSPLHF. In DNA, the CDR3 is TGTGCCAGCAGGTCTACAGGGTCCTATAATTCACCCCTCCACTTT. The entire variable domain, with the rest obtained from reference TRBV28 and TRBJ1-6, is as follows: DVKVTQSSRYLVKRTGEKVFLECVQDMDHENMFWYRQDPGLGLRLIYFSYDVKMKEKGDIPEGYSVSREKKERFSLILESASTNQTSMYLCASRSTGSYNSPLHFGNGTRLTVT.

The chain employs TRBV4-1 and TRBJ2-2; D gene uncertain. V was shortened by 2 bases and J by 8 bases, with 15 bases between the two germline ends. Germline V gene data show CDR1 as MGHRA and CDR2 as YSYEKL. The CDR3 has 15 residues. CDR3 nucleotides: TGCGCCAGCAGCCAAACCCCCGCGCTAACTGGGGAGCTGTTTTTT. This codes for CASSQTPALTGELFF.

This rearrangement joins TRBV14 to TRBJ1-2; D possibly corresponds to TRBD1 (5 bases). Germline assignment: CDR1 SGHDN and CDR2 FVKESK. The CDR3 runs to 13 residues. V lost 0 bases to trimming and J lost 8 bases, with 10 bases between them. The CDR3, as DNA: TGTGCCAGCAGCCAAGACGACAGAAGGGGCTACACCTTC. Translation: CASSQDDRRGYTF.

The chain couples TRBV28 to TRBJ1-2, with 12 bases lining up with TRBD1. CDR3 length: 17 residues. The V and J ends lost 6 bases and 4 bases, in that order; junction bases with no gene match: 12. Germline CDR1 is MDHEN and CDR2 is SYDVKM. The CDR3 loop is CASSQAGTGGRSYGYTF. CDR3 nucleotides: TGTGCCAGCAGCCAAGCCGGGACAGGGGGCAGAAGCTATGGCTACACCTTC.

This clone was observed a single time. Given the absence of the conserved phenylalanine or tryptophan at the CDR3 end, a read error is likely. It is unclear where the CDR3 begins or ends on the DNA, so no DNA is shown, and the CDR3 is as TCRdb lists it. The V and J genes are TRBV21-1 and TRBJ1-1; TRBD1, as called in the table, went unchecked against the DNA. TRBV21-1 is a pseudogene segment. The CDR3 totals 14 residues, both ends included. The CDR3 sequence: CASRRQGATHFRRI.

This clone turned up a few times. This rearrangement joins TRBV7-2 to TRBJ2-3; the D is unclear. Trimming stripped 4 bases from V and 5 bases from J, with 16 bases between. Looked up from germline, CDR1 is SGHTA and CDR2 is FQGNSA. The CDR3 is 15 amino acids. CDR3 in amino acids: CASSYEASRVDTQYF. In nucleotides, the CDR3 is TGTGCCAGCAGCTACGAAGCCTCCCGCGTAGATACGCAGTATTTT.

The J gene is TRBJ1-5, the V gene TRBV19; 7 bases map to TRBD1. Germline CDR1 and CDR2: LNHDA and SQIVND (reference sequence). The V segment lost 5 bases and the J segment 5 bases; nucleotides outside the gene matches: 9. The CDR3 runs 15 residues. The CDR3 nucleotides are TGTGCCAGTAGTCCCCTAGGAGGGGGCGATCAGCCCCAGCATTTT. Translating gives CASSPLGGGDQPQHF.

V and J are TRBV28 and TRBJ1-1; a weak D match, TRBD1 (6 bases). The length of the CDR3 is 15 residues. V was shortened by 5 bases and J by 0 bases, with 13 bases between the two germline ends. Germline V gives CDR1 MDHEN, CDR2 SYDVKM. The CDR3 region has the DNA TGTGCCAGCAGTGGTGGACAGAACATGAACACTGAAGCTTTCTTT. Protein: CASSGGQNMNTEAFF.

Remarks on this clone: Other DNA sequences in this sample translate to the same CDR3. The chain employs TRBV9 and TRBJ1-2, with D tentatively TRBD1 (5 bases). In germline, CDR1 is SGDLS, CDR2 YYNGEE. V was pared by 0 bases and J by 2 bases, with 5 bases between. The CDR3 has 13 residues. CDR3 amino acids: CASSVDRNYGYTF. In DNA form, the CDR3 reads TGTGCCAGCAGCGTAGACAGGAACTATGGCTACACCTTC. The full variable domain, with the rest looked up from reference TRBV9 and TRBJ1-2, is DSGVTQTPKHLITATGQRVTLRCSPRSGDLSVYWYQQSLDQGLQFLIQYYNGEERAKGNILERFSAQQFPDLHSELNLSSLELGDSALYFCASSVDRNYGYTFGSGTRLTVV.